Here is one T cell receptor beta chain with its context. As yet, its antigen is unknown. Trimming took off 1 base at V and 5 bases at J, with 7 bases between the two ends. This CDR3 comprises 13 residues. The V gene's germline CDR1 is LNHNV and CDR2 YYDKDF (reference sequence). TCRdb fed the 5' RACE reads into MiXCR, producing one record per CDR3 protein. The sample carries approximately 500,000 distinct CDR3 sequences, 24% recorded once. These data belong to a study of identical twins. Findings of the study overall: Insertions ran lower in abundant cord blood beta clonotypes, though not in memory repertoires.

The same sample was also used in a study of T cells expressing NK-cell markers.

This receptor was obtained from a woman in her late teens or twenties in good health. Sequenced material: CD4+ T cells sorted from blood. The chain links TRBV15 to TRBJ2-3, with D perhaps matching TRBD2 (5 bases). The CDR3 region is CATSRVAGDTQYF. In DNA form, the CDR3 reads TGTGCCACCAGCAGAGTGGCGGGAGATACGCAGTATTTT.